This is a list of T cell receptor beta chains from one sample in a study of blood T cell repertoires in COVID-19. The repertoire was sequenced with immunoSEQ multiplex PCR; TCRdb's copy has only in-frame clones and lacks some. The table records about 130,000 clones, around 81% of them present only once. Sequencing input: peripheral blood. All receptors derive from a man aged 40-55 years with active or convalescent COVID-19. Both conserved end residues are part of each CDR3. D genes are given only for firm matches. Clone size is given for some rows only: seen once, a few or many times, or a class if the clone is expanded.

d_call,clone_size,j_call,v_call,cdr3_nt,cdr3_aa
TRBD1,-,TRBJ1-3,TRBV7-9,TGTGCCAGCAGCCGGACAGGGGTCGGAAACACCATATATTTT,CASSRTGVGNTIYF
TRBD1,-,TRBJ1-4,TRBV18,TGTGCCAGCTCACCAGGGGACAGGGCGTGGGAAAAACTGTTTTTT,CASSPGDRAWEKLFF
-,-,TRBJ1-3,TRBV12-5,TGTGCTACCCGCGGCCTCTCTGGAAACACCATATATTTT,CATRGLSGNTIYF
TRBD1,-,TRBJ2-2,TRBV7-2,TGTGCCAGCAGCTTATGGACAGGGAATACCGGGGAGCTGTTTTTT,CASSLWTGNTGELFF
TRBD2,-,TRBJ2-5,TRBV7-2,TGTGCCAGCAGCTTAGCGGGGATAGCGGGGGGGCCGAGGCAAGAGACCCAGTACTTC,CASSLAGIAGGPRQETQYF
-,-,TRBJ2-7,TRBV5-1,TGCGCCAGCAGCTTAACAGATACCTACGAGCAGTACTTC,CASSLTDTYEQYF
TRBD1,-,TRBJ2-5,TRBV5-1,TGCGCCAGTCAGTCAGGTGACAGGGAGTTGGTTGGGGAGACCCAGTACTTC,CASQSGDRELVGETQYF
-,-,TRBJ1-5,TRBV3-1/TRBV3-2,TGTGCCAGCAGCCAAGGACAACAGGGCAATCAGCCCCAGCATTTT,CASSQGQQGNQPQHF
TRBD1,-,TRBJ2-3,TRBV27,TGTGCCAGTCAAACCGGGACAGGGTTCACAGATACGCAGTATTTT,CASQTGTGFTDTQYF
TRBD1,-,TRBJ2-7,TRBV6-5,TGTGCCAGCAGAGGGGACAGGGGGACTTCGGACGAGCAGTACTTC,CASRGDRGTSDEQYF
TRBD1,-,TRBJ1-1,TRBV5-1,TGCGCCAGCAGCGCCAGACAGGGGGAATGGACTGAAGCTTTCTTT,CASSARQGEWTEAFF
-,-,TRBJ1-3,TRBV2,TGTGCCAGCAGTGAAGCGCAGGGTAATGGAAACACCATATATTTT,CASSEAQGNGNTIYF
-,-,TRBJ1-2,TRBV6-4,TGTGCCAGCAGTGACTGGGCAGGGCACTATGGCTACACCTTC,CASSDWAGHYGYTF
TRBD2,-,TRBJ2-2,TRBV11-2,TGTGCCAGCAGCTTAAATGCCGGGGGGATCGGGGAGCTGTTTTTT,CASSLNAGGIGELFF
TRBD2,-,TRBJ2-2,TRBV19,TGTGCCAGTAGTATAAGCGGGAAGGGTGGATGGACCGGGGAGCTGTTTTTT,CASSISGKGGWTGELFF
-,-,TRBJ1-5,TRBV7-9,TGTGCCAGCAGCCTAGACAGAACAAACAATCAGCCCCAGCATTTT,CASSLDRTNNQPQHF
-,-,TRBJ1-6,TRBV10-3,TGTGCCATCAGTTCCGGGGGATCCTATAATTCACCCCTCCACTTT,CAISSGGSYNSPLHF
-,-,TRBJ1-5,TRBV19,TGTGCCAGTAGGGGGGCCTCCTCCGGGCATCAGCCCCAGCATTTT,CASRGASSGHQPQHF
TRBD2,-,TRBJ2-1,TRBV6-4,TGTGCCAGCTCTCCTGGGGGGGAGAGCAATGAGCAGTTCTTC,CASSPGGESNEQFF
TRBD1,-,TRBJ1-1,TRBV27,TGTGCCAGCAGTTCTACCGGGACAGGGTTTTTCGCTGAAGCTTTCTTT,CASSSTGTGFFAEAFF
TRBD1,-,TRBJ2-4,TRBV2,TGTGCCAGCTCCCACAGGGGGTTAGCCAAAAACATTCAGTACTTC,CASSHRGLAKNIQYF
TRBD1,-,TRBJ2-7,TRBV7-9,TGTGCCAGCAGCTTAGGTGCGACAGGGGGCTACGAGCAGTACTTC,CASSLGATGGYEQYF
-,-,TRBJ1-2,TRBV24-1,TGTGCCACCAGTGACCAACTGACAAACTATGGCTACACCTTC,CATSDQLTNYGYTF
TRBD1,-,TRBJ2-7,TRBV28,TGTGCCAGCAGTTTGATCCGGACAGGGTCCTACGAGCAGTACTTC,CASSLIRTGSYEQYF
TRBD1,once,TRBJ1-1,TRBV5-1,TGCGCCAGCAGCTTGTCCGGGACAGTGAACACTGAAGCTTTCTTT,CASSLSGTVNTEAFF
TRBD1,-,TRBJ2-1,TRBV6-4,TGTGCCAGCGGCGCGGAAGGGACAGGCTACAATGAGCAGTTCTTC,CASGAEGTGYNEQFF
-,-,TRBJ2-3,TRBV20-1,TGCAGTGCTCGGCAGGGGGGTTGGCAGTATTTT,CSARQGGWQYF
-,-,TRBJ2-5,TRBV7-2,TGTGCCAGCAGCTTACTTAAAGAGACCCAGTACTTC,CASSLLKETQYF
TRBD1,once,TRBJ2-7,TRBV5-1,TGCGCCAGCAGCTTGGGGGACAGGGGCCTTGGGTACGAGCAGTACTTC,CASSLGDRGLGYEQYF
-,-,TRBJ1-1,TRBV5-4,TGTGCCAGCAGCTTGGGGGGGACAAGGAACACTGAAGCTTTCTTT,CASSLGGTRNTEAFF
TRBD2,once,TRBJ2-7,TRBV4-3,TGCGCCAGCAGCCAAGATCGAGCTAGCGGTCTCTCCTACGAGCAGTACTTC,CASSQDRASGLSYEQYF
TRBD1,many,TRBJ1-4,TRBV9,TGTGCCAGCAGCGTAGTCCCCGGGACAGGGACTGAAAAACTGTTTTTT,CASSVVPGTGTEKLFF
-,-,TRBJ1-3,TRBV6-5,TGTGCCAGCCATCTAGTGGGAAACACCATATATTTT,CASHLVGNTIYF
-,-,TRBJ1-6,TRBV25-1,TGTGCCAGCACCCAGGTGTCGTCCTCACCCCTCCACTTT,CASTQVSSSPLHF
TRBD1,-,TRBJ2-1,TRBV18,TGTGCCAGCTCACCGGGACAGGGCCACAATGAGCAGTTCTTC,CASSPGQGHNEQFF
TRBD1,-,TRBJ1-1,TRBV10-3,TGTGCCATCAGCGCGGGACAGGCGAACACTGAAGCTTTCTTT,CAISAGQANTEAFF
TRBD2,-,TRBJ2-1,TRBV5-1,TGCGCCAGCAGCTTGGGACTAGCGCAATACAATGAGCAGTTCTTC,CASSLGLAQYNEQFF
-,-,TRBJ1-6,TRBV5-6,TGTGCCAGCACTCCTAACTCTAGCTCCTATAATTCACCCCTCCACTTT,CASTPNSSSYNSPLHF
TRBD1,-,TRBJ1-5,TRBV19,TGTGCCAGTACCCCCAGGGGGATAGTGGGCCAGCCCCAGCATTTT,CASTPRGIVGQPQHF
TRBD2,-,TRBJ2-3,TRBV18,TGTGCCAGCTCACCCCTACTAGCGGGGGGGCAGGGAAAACAGACAGATACGCAGTATTTT,CASSPLLAGGQGKQTDTQYF